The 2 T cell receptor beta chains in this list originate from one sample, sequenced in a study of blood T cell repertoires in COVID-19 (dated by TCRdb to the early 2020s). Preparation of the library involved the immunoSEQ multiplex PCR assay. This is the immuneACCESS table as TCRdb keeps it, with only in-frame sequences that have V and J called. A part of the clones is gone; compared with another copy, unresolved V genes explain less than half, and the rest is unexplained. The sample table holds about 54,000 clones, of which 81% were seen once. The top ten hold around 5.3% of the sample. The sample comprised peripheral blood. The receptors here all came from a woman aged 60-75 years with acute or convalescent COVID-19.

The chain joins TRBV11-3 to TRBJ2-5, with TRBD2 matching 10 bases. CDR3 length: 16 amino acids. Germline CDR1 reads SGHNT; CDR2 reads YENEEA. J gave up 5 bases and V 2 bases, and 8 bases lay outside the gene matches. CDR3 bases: TGTGCCAGCAGCTTAACTAGCGGGACCGATTGGGAGACCCAGTACTTC. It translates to CASSLTSGTDWETQYF. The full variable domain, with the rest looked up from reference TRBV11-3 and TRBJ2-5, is EAGVVQSPRYKIIEKKQPVAFWCNPISGHNTLYWYLQNLGQGPELLIRYENEEAVDDSQLPKDRFSAERLKGVDSTLKIQPAELGDSAVYLCASSLTSGTDWETQYFGPGTRLLVL.

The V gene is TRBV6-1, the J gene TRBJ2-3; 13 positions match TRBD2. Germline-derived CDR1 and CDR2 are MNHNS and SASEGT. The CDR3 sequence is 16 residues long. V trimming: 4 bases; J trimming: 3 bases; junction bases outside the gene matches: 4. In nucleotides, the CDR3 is TGTGCCAGCAGTGCCGGACTAGCGGGAGTAACAGATACGCAGTATTTT. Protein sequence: CASSAGLAGVTDTQYF.